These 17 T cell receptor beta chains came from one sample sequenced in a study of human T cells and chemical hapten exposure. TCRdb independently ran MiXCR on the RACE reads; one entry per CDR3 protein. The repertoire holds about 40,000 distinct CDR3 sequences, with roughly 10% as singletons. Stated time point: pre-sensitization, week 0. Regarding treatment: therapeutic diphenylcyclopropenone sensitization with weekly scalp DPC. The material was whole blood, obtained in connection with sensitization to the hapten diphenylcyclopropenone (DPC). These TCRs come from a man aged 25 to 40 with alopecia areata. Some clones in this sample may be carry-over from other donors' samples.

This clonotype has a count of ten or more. CDR3: CASSPSSGRQETQYF. The CDR3 DNA follows: TGTGCCAGCAGCCCCTCTAGCGGACGCCAAGAGACCCAGTACTTC. The chain has TRBV7-9 and TRBJ2-5; 7 bases fit TRBD2. The CDR3 totals 15 residues. V shed 5 bases, J shed 1 base, and the junction held 7 bases outside the gene matches. CDR1 SEHNR and CDR2 FQNEAQ come from the germline V gene (reference sequence). Full variable domain (remainder filled in from reference TRBV7-9 and TRBJ2-5): DTGVSQNPRHKITKRGQNVTFRCDPISEHNRLYWYRQTLGQGPEFLTYFQNEAQLEKSRLLSDRFSAERPKGSFSTLEIQRTEQGDSAMYLCASSPSSGRQETQYFGPGTRLLVL.

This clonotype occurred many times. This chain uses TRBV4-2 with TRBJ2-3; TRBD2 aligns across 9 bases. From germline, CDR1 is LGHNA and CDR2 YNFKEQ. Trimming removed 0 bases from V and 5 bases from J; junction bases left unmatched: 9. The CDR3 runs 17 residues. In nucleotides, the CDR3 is TGTGCCAGCAGCCAAGATGCCCTAGCGGGATGGGTAGATACGCAGTATTTT. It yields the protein CASSQDALAGWVDTQYF.

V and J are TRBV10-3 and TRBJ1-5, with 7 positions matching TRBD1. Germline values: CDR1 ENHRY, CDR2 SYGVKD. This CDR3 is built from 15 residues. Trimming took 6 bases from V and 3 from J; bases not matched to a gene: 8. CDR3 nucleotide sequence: TGTGCCATCAGAGGCACAGGGGACGTCAATCAGCCCCAGCATTTT. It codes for CAIRGTGDVNQPQHF.

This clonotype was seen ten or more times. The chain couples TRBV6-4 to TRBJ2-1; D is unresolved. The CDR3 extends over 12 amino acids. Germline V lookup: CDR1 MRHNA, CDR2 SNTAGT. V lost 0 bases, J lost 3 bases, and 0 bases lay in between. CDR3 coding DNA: TGTGCCAGCAGTGACTCCTACAATGAGCAGTTCTTC. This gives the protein CASSDSYNEQFF.

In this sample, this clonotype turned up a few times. The CDR3 here is CASSMDLRGDTQYF. The DNA of the CDR3 is TGTGCCAGCAGCATGGACCTTCGCGGAGATACGCAGTATTTT. V usage is TRBV11-3 and J usage is TRBJ2-3; D gene ambiguous. The CDR3 consists of 14 residues. Germline V lookup: CDR1 SGHNT, CDR2 YENEEA. The V end lost 5 bases, the J end lost 5 bases, and 14 bases lay between the germline ends.

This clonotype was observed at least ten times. The CDR3 here is CASSYSRGRGEKLFF. In DNA form, the CDR3 reads TGTGCCAGCAGTTACTCAAGGGGCCGGGGGGAAAAACTGTTTTTT. The chain carries TRBV6-6 and TRBJ1-4, with D tentatively TRBD1 (5 bases). The CDR3 is 15 amino acids. Germline CDR1 reads MNHNY; CDR2 reads SVGAGI (reference sequence). V was pared by 0 bases and J by 8 bases, with 13 bases between.

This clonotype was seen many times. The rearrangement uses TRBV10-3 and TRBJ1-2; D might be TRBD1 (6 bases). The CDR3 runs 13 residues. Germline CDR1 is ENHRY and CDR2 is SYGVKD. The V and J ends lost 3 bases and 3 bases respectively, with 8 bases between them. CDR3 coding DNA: TGTGCCATCAGTGAACAGGGCCACTATGGCTACACCTTC. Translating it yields CAISEQGHYGYTF.

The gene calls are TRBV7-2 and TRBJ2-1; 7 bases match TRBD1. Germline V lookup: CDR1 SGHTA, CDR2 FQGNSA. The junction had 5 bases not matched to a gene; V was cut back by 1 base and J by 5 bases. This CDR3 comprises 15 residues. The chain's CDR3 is CASSLEGGQNNEQFF. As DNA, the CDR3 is TGTGCCAGCAGCTTAGAAGGGGGACAGAACAATGAGCAGTTCTTC.

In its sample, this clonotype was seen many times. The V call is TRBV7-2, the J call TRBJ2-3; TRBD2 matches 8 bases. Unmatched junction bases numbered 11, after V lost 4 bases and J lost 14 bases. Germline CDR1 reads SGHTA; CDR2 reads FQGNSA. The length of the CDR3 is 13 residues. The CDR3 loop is CASSSLTSGKWYF. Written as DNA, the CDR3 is TGTGCCAGCAGCTCTCTAACTAGCGGAAAGTGGTATTTT.

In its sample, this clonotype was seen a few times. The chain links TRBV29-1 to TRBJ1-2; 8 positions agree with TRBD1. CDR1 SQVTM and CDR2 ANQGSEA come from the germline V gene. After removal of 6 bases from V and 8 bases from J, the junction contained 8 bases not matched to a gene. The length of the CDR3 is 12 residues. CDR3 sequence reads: CSVRQGFEGYTF. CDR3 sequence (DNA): TGCAGCGTCCGACAGGGGTTCGAAGGCTACACCTTC.

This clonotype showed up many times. The CDR3 sequence is CASSLDTARRYYGAFF. CDR3 bases: TGCGCCAGCAGCTTGGATACGGCGCGACGTTATTACGGAGCTTTCTTT. V and J are TRBV5-1 and TRBJ1-1; no clear D. V was cut by 0 bases and J by 10 bases, with 22 bases left in between. This CDR3 is built from 16 residues. CDR1 SGHRS and CDR2 YFSETQ come from the germline V gene.

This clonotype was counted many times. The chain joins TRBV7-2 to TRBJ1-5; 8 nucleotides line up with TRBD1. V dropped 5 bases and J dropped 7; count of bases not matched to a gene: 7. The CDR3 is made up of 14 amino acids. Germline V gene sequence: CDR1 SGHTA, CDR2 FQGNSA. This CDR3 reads CASSTDRGLQPQHF. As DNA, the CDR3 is TGTGCCAGCAGCACAGACAGGGGACTACAGCCCCAGCATTTT.

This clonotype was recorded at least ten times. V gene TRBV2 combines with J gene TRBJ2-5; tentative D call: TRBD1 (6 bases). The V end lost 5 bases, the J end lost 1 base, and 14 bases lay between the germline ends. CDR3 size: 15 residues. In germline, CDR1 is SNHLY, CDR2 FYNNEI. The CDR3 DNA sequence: TGTGCCAGCAGTCTGTCTAGGACAGCCCAAGAGACCCAGTACTTC. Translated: CASSLSRTAQETQYF.

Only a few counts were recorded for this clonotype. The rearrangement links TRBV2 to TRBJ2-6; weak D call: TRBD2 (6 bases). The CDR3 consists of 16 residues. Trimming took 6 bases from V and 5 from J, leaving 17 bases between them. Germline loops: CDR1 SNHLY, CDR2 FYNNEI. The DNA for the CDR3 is TGTGCCAGCAGCCCAACAGGAGGCGGGAGGGCCAACGTCCTGACTTTC. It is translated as CASSPTGGGRANVLTF.

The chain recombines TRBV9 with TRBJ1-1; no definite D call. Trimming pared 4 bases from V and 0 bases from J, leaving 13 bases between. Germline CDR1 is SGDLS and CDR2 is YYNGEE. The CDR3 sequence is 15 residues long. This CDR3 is CASSSRLIMNTEAFF. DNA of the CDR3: TGTGCCAGCAGCTCCCGACTGATTATGAACACTGAAGCTTTCTTT.

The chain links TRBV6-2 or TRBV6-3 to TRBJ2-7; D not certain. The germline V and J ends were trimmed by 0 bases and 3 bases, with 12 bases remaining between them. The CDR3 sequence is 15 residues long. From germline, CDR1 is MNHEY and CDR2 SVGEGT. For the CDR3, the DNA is TGTGCCAGCAGTTACTCAGGGCAGATCCTCTACGAGCAGTACGTC. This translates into CASSYSGQILYEQYV.

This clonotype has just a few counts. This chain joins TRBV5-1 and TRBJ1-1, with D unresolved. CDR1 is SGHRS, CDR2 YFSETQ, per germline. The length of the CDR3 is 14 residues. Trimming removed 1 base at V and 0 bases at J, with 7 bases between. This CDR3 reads CASSLNQMNTEAFF. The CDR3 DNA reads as TGCGCCAGCAGCTTGAACCAGATGAACACTGAAGCTTTCTTT.